A single sample gave rise to the 2 T cell receptor beta chains below, sequenced in a study of CD8 T cells in Susac syndrome. Random hexamers primed reverse transcription of about 0.45 to 1 ug RNA. Each CDR3 protein gets one entry after TCRdb re-called the immunoSEQ multiplex PCR reads with MiXCR. Among about 200,000 distinct CDR3 sequences, roughly 91% were seen once, and the ten largest hold approximately 0.09%. The specimen sequenced was CD4+ T cells from PBMCs. The receptors originated from a human donor with Susac syndrome.

The rearrangement uses TRBV21-1 and TRBJ1-2. TRBV21-1 is shown as a pseudogene. The CDR3 covers 16 residues. CDR3 nucleotides: TGTGCCAGCAGCAAAGAAAAAGGCCCGCTTGACTATGGCTACACCTTC. As protein: CASSKEKGPLDYGYTF.

This chain links TRBV5-1 with TRBJ2-2; TRBD1 matches at 9 bases. Unmatched junction bases numbered 3, after V lost 5 bases and J lost 4 bases. Germline V gene data show CDR1 as SGHRS and CDR2 as YFSETQ. The CDR3 is made up of 14 amino acids. CDR3 protein: CASRETGGTGELFF. Here the CDR3 DNA reads TGCGCCAGCAGGGAGACAGGGGGCACCGGGGAGCTGTTTTTT.